One sample yielded the 13 T cell receptor beta chains listed below, sequenced in a study of T cells after yellow fever vaccination. TCRdb independently ran MiXCR on the 5' RACE reads; one entry per CDR3 protein. In the table there are more than 300,000 distinct CDR3 sequences, roughly a tenth of which are singletons. The sample here was CD4+ T cells sorted from PBMCs, taken 45 days after the yellow fever booster vaccination. Receptors were obtained from a young man who received the YFV17D yellow fever vaccine.

This clonotype was detected many times. The chain uses TRBV4-1 and TRBJ2-5, with 12 bases aligning to TRBD1. With 4 bases clipped from V and 1 base from J, the junction kept 13 bases outside the gene matches. The CDR3 totals 19 residues. CDR1 is MGHRA, CDR2 YSYEKL, per germline. The CDR3 reads CASSRGTGGSRRFQETQYF. CDR3 bases: TGCGCCAGCAGCCGGGGGACAGGGGGCTCCCGGCGATTCCAAGAGACCCAGTACTTC.

V is TRBV20-1 and J is TRBJ2-7, with D possibly matching TRBD1 (6 bases). Germline V gene sequence: CDR1 DFQATT, CDR2 SNEGSKA (reference sequence). The length of the CDR3 is 12 residues. V was shortened by 0 bases and J by 3 bases, with 6 bases between the two germline ends. The CDR3 DNA reads as TGCAGTGCTAGAGAGGACAGCTACGAGCAGTACGTC. It specifies CSAREDSYEQYV.

This clonotype has only a few counts. The gene calls are TRBV6-5 and TRBJ2-2; 7 positions agree with TRBD1. Germline V gene sequence: CDR1 MNHEY, CDR2 SVGAGI. Germline trimming cut 7 bases from V and 1 base from J; bases unmatched to any gene: 6. This CDR3 region has 15 residues. The DNA of the CDR3 is TGTGCCAGCACCAAGGGACAGCTGAACACCGGGGAGCTGTTTTTT. Its protein product is CASTKGQLNTGELFF.

The chain carries TRBV4-3 and TRBJ2-5; D is unclear. The CDR3 contains 13 residues. With 1 base removed from V and 5 bases from J, the gap between germline ends came to 8 bases. Germline V gene lookup returns CDR1 LGHNA and CDR2 YSLEER. This CDR3 is CASSQVGVETQYF. The CDR3 DNA reads as TGCGCCAGCAGCCAAGTCGGAGTGGAGACCCAGTACTTC.

The rearrangement joins TRBV19 to TRBJ2-3; D is unresolved. The CDR3 runs 13 residues. Trimming removed 4 bases from V and 2 bases from J, with 7 bases in between. Germline-derived CDR1 and CDR2 are LNHDA and SQIVND (reference sequence). As DNA, the CDR3 is TGTGCCAGTAGTACCGACAACACAGATACGCAGTATTTT. Translation: CASSTDNTDTQYF.

This clonotype was detected ten times or more. The rearrangement links TRBV4-3 to TRBJ1-2; D is unresolved. This CDR3 is built from 13 residues. The V and J ends lost 0 bases and 2 bases respectively, with 4 bases between them. The V gene's germline CDR1 is LGHNA and CDR2 YSLEER. In DNA form, the CDR3 reads TGCGCCAGCAGCCAAGACAGGAACTATGGCTACACCTTC. It specifies CASSQDRNYGYTF.

The V and J genes are TRBV14 and TRBJ1-4, with D hard to call. The germline CDR1 and CDR2 sequences are SGHDN and FVKESK. The CDR3 is 17 amino acids. Trimming left V 1 base short and J 3 bases short, with 15 bases between. CDR3 coding DNA: TGTGCCAGCAGCCAAGTAGGGTGGTTTCGAGCTAATGAAAAACTGTTTTTT. It is translated as CASSQVGWFRANEKLFF.

This clonotype was counted a few times. This sequence joins TRBV10-2 and TRBJ1-5; TRBD1 might be the D (5 bases). In germline, CDR1 is WSHSY, CDR2 SAAADI. Trimming left V 8 bases short and J 4 bases short, with 18 bases between. The CDR3 totals 15 residues. CDR3 coding DNA: TGCGCCAGCCACCCACGGGGTGGGGGAAATCAGCCCCAGCATTTT. This codes for CASHPRGGGNQPQHF.

The chain has TRBV5-6 and TRBJ2-3; possibly TRBD1 for D (6 bases). The CDR3 spans 15 residues. The V gene's germline CDR1 is SGHDT and CDR2 YYEEEE. The V gene lost 3 bases and the J gene lost 6 bases, with 17 bases spanning the gap. CDR3 sequence reads: CASSSQGLPGDTQYF. The CDR3 bases are TGTGCCAGCAGCTCACAGGGATTACCGGGCGATACGCAGTATTTT.

This chain joins TRBV9 and TRBJ2-3; TRBD2 is a possible D gene (6 bases). Trimming removed 2 bases from V and 2 bases from J, with 12 bases in between. Germline V gene sequence: CDR1 SGDLS, CDR2 YYNGEE. There are 15 residues in the CDR3. CDR3: CASSVGGSNTDTQYF. CDR3 in DNA: TGTGCCAGCAGCGTTGGGGGGTCCAACACAGATACGCAGTATTTT.

The chain employs TRBV20-1 and TRBJ2-1; D not certain. The CDR3 loop spans 14 amino acids. V lost 4 bases to trimming and J lost 2 bases, with 12 bases between them. The germline gives CDR1 DFQATT, CDR2 SNEGSKA (reference sequence). DNA of the CDR3: TGCAGTGCTATTGGTAAAGGGACCTACAATGAGCAGTTCTTC. Amino acid sequence: CSAIGKGTYNEQFF.

This clonotype was recorded a few times. The CDR3 reads CASSLIGVGEQFF. The CDR3 region has the DNA TGTGCCAGCAGCTTAATAGGGGTTGGTGAGCAGTTCTTC. J is TRBJ2-1 and V is TRBV7-9; a possible D gene is TRBD1 (5 bases). The V gene's germline CDR1 is SEHNR and CDR2 FQNEAQ (reference sequence). V lost 2 bases to trimming and J lost 9 bases, with 11 bases between them. The CDR3 extends over 13 amino acids.

The genes are TRBV7-2 and TRBJ2-1; D is unclear. This CDR3 has 14 amino acids. V shed 6 bases and J shed 5 bases, with 14 bases lying between them. Germline-derived CDR1 and CDR2 are SGHTA and FQGNSA. CDR3 sequence (DNA): TGTGCCAGCAGTCGACAAAGAGGAGACAATGAGCAGTTCTTC. It translates to CASSRQRGDNEQFF.